A selection of T cell receptor beta chains follows, all from one sample in a study of regulatory T cells in long-lasting Graves disease. TCRdb analysed the multiplex PCR reads with MiXCR anew, one entry per CDR3 protein. The sample consists of roughly 450,000 distinct CDR3 sequences, 20% to 25% of them appearing once. Sample: peripheral blood mononuclear cells (PBMCs), taken when the disease was refractory, from a patient treated with antithyroid drugs. The receptors were sampled from a female donor with Graves disease. The conserved cysteine and the conserved F or W are not part of the CDR3 here. A D gene is named only where the DNA matches it firmly. Rows give clone size only sometimes, using once, few, many, or a class for an expanded clone.

CDR3: ASSEEVEAYGYT; length: 12; V: TRBV25-1; size: few; D: NA
CDR3: ASSYDRDNYGYT; length: 12; V: TRBV6-5; size: many; D: NA
CDR3: ASSWDRTDYEQY; length: 12; V: TRBV6-2/TRBV6-3; size: few; D: TRBD1
CDR3: ASSEEARVGGYT; length: 12; V: TRBV6-2/TRBV6-3; size: once; D: NA
CDR3: ASSLVGGGIDEQY; length: 13; V: TRBV11-2; size: many; D: TRBD2
CDR3: SAKRPANTGELF; length: 12; V: TRBV20-1; size: NA; D: NA
CDR3: ASSLLGSKNNGYT; length: 13; V: TRBV28; size: many; D: NA
CDR3: AISESGGADIQY; length: 12; V: TRBV10-3; size: few; D: NA
CDR3: ASSPTVGELF; length: 10; V: TRBV4-3; size: NA; D: NA
CDR3: ASSLPSVQETQY; length: 12; V: TRBV7-2; size: many; D: NA
CDR3: ASSLKDYTEAF; length: 11; V: TRBV11-3; size: NA; D: NA
CDR3: AFHPTGRGQPQH; length: 12; V: TRBV30; size: NA; D: NA
CDR3: SSVIQANSPLH; length: 11; V: TRBV7-9; size: NA; D: NA
CDR3: ASSPRPGDTEAF; length: 12; V: TRBV18; size: many; D: NA
CDR3: SARGQGAHLNQPQH; length: 14; V: TRBV20-1; size: NA; D: TRBD1